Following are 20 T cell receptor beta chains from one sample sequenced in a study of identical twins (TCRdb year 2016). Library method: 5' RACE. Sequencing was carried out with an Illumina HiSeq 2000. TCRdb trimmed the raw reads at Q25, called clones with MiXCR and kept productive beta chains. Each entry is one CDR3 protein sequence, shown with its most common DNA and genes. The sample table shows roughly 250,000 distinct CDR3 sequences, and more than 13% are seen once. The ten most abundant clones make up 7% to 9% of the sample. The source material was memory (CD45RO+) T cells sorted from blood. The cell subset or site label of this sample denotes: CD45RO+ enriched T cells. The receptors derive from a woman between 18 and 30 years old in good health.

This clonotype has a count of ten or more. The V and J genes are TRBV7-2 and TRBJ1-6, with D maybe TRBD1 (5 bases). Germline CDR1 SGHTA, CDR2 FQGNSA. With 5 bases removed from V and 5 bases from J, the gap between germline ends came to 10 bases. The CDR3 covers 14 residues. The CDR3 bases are TGTGCCAGCAGCGAAGGGGTCGATAATTCACCCCTCCACTTT. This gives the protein CASSEGVDNSPLHF.

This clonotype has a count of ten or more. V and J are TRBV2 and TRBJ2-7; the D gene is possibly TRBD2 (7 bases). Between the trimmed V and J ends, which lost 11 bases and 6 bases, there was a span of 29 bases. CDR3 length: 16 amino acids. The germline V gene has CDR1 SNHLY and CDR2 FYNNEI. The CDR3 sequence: CAGAPLRGNKGGEQYF. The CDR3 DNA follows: TGTGCCGGGGCTCCTCTGCGGGGGAATAAAGGGGGCGAGCAGTACTTC.

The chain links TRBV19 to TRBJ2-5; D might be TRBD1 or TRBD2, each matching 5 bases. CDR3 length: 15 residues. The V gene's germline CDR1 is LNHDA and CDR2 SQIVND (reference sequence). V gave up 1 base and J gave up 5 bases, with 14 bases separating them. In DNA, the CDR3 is TGTGCCAGTAGTATAGGGACACGGGGCATGGAGACCCAGTACTTC. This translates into CASSIGTRGMETQYF.

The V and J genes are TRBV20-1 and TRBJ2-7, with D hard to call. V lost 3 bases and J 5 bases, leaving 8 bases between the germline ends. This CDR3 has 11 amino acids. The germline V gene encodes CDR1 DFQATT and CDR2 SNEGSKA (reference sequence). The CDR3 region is CSARIEDEQYF. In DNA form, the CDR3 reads TGCAGTGCTAGGATCGAGGACGAGCAGTACTTC.

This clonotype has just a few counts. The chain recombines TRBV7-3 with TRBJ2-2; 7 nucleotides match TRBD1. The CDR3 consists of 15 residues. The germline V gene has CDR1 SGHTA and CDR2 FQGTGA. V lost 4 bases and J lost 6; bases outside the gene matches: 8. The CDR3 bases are TGTGCCAGCAGCTCGACAGGGTCGAAGCCCGGGGAGCTGTTTTTT. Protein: CASSSTGSKPGELFF.

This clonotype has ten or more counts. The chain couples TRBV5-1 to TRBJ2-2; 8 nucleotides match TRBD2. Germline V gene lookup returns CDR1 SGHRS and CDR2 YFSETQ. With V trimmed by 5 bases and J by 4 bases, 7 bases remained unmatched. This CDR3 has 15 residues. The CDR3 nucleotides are TGCGCCAGCAGACGGGAGGGAGGCGGCACCGGGGAGCTGTTTTTT. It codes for CASRREGGGTGELFF.

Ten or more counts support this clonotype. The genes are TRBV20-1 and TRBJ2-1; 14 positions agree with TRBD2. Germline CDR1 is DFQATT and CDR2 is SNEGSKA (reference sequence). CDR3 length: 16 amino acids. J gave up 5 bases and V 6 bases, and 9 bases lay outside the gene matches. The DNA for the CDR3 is TGCAGTGCCGATCTTGCGACTAGCGGGAGGGACAATGAGCAGTTCTTC. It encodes CSADLATSGRDNEQFF.

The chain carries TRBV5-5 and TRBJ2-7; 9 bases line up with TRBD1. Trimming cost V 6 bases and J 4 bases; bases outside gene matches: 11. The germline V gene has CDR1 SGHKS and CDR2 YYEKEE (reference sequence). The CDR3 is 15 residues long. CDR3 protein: CASKPGGQGLYEQYF. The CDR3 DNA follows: TGTGCCAGCAAACCAGGGGGACAGGGACTATACGAGCAGTACTTC.

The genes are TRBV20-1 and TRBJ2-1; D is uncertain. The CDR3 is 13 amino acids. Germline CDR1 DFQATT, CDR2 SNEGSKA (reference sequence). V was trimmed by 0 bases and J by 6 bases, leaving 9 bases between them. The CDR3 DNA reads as TGCAGTGCTAGAGATTCAGGCTCCAATGAGCAGTTCTTC. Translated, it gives CSARDSGSNEQFF.

This chain's CDR3 is CASSVYVAGGGEQFF. The CDR3 DNA reads TGTGCCAGCAGCGTTTACGTAGCGGGAGGGGGTGAGCAGTTCTTC. J is TRBJ2-1 and V is TRBV9; 11 positions match TRBD2. Germline CDR1 reads SGDLS; CDR2 reads YYNGEE. The CDR3 is 15 residues long. With V trimmed by 2 bases and J by 9 bases, 7 bases remained unmatched.

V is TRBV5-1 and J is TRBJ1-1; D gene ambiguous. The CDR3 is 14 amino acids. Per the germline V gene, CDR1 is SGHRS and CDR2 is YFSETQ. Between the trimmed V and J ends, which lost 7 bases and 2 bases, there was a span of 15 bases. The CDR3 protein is CASSSQSGNTEAFF. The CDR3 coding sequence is TGCGCCAGCTCATCGCAATCGGGAAACACTGAAGCTTTCTTT.

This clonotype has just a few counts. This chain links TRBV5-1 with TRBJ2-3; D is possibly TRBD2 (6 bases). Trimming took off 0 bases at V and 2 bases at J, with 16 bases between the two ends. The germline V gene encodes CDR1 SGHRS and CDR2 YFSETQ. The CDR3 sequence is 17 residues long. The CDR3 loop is CASSLAPGGQVTDTQYF. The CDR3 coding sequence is TGCGCCAGCAGCTTGGCCCCAGGAGGGCAAGTCACAGATACGCAGTATTTT.

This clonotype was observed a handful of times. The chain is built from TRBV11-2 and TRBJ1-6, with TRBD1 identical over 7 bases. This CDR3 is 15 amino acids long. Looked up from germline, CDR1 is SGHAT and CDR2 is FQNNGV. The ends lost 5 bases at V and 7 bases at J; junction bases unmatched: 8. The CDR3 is CASSPGDRRNSPLHF. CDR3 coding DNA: TGTGCCAGCAGCCCCGGGGACAGAAGAAATTCACCCCTCCACTTT.

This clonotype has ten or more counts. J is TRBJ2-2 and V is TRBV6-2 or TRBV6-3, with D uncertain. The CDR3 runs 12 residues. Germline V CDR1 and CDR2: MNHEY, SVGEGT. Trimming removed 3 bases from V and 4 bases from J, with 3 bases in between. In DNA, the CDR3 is TGTGCCAGCAGTTATGGCACCGGGGAGCTGTTTTTT. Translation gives CASSYGTGELFF.

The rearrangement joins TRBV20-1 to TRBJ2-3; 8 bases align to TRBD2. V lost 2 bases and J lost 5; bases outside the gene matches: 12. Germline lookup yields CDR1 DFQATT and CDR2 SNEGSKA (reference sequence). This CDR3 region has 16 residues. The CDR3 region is CSARHPLAGSRDTQYF. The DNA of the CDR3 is TGCAGTGCTAGACATCCCTTAGCGGGAAGTAGAGATACGCAGTATTTT.

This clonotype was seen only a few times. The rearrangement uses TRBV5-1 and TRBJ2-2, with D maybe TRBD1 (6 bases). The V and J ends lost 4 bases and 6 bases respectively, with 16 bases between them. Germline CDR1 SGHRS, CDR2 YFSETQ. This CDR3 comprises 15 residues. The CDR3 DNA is TGCGCCAGCAGCCCCCAACAGGGCGCGGCCGGGGAGCTGTTTTTT. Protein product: CASSPQQGAAGELFF.

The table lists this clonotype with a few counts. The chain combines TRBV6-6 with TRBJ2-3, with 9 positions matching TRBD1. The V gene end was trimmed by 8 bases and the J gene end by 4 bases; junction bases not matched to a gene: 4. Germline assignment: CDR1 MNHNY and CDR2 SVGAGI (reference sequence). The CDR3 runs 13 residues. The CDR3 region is CASRDRDPDTQYF. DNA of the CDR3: TGTGCCAGCCGGGACAGGGACCCAGATACGCAGTATTTT.

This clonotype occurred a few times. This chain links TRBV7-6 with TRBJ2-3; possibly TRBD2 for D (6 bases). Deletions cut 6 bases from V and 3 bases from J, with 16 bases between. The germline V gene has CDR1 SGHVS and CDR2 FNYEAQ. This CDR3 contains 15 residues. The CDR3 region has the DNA TGTGCCAGCAGTCAGCTAGGAGGGGTTACAGATACGCAGTATTTT. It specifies CASSQLGGVTDTQYF.

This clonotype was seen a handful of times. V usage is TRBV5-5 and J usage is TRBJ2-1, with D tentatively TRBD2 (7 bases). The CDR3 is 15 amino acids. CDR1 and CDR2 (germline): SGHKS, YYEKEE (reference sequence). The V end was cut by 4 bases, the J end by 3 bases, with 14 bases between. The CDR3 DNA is TGTGCCAGCAGCGCCGCGGGGGCCTACTACAATGAGCAGTTCTTC. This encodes CASSAAGAYYNEQFF.

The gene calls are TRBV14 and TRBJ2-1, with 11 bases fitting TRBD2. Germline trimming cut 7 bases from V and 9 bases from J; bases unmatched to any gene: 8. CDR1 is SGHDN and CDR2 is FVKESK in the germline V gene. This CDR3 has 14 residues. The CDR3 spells CASTDSGRALEQFF. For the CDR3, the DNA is TGTGCCAGCACCGATAGCGGGAGGGCCCTTGAGCAGTTCTTC.